This T cell receptor beta chain was captured in a study of hypomethylating agent response in myelodysplastic syndrome. At the level of the study: TET2 mutation, the most common, occurred in 5 of 11 patients. Complete response or hematologic improvement counted as response; others were non-responders. Whole-study findings and limits: Responders gained more novel clonotypes; non-responders had more contracted clonotypes after treatment.

In regard to this clone: What it binds is not known.

CDR3 length equals 12 residues. The ends were cut back, 3 bases at V and 13 bases at J, with 12 bases in the middle. Germline lookup yields CDR1 LNHDA and CDR2 SQIVND (reference sequence). Original processing notes: VDJdb flagged roughly 1.6% of about 180,000 unique clonotypes as previously reported viral-epitope-specific. Generated by immunoSEQ multiplex PCR, the TCRdb table keeps only in-frame clones and is missing some. The V and J calls and clone size come from that table; D and trimming were worked out from the DNA. The sample shows about 5,900 clones, around 87% of them seen only once. The source material was bone marrow, sampled before or after starting hypomethylating agent treatment for myelodysplastic syndrome (not recorded which). The chain joins TRBV19 to TRBJ2-2, with D hard to call. This TCR was recovered from a human donor with myelodysplastic syndrome. CDR3 amino acids: CASSIPRLGLFF. The CDR3 DNA follows: TGTGCCAGTAGTATTCCCAGGTTGGGGCTGTTTTTT.